Listed below are T cell receptor beta chains from one sample, sequenced in a study of blood T cell repertoires in COVID-19. Clones were read by immunoSEQ multiplex PCR, and TCRdb kept only the in-frame ones, dropping some. The sample has around 250,000 clones; 84% are singletons. Sequencing was performed on peripheral blood. Receptors were obtained from a woman in her thirties or forties who had recovered from COVID-19. Both conserved end residues are part of each CDR3. The D gene is left open where the match is weak. Where a row states a size, it is once, few, many or the class of an expanded clone; other rows omit it.

d_gene	j_gene	abundance	v_gene	CDR3aa	CDR3nt
TRBD2	TRBJ2-5	.	TRBV28	CASSSVLAGGVETQYF	TGTGCCAGCAGTTCCGTACTAGCGGGGGGGGTAGAGACCCAGTACTTC
TRBD1	TRBJ1-2	.	TRBV28	CASSFEGALDYGYTF	TGTGCCAGCAGTTTTGAGGGGGCGCTGGACTATGGCTACACCTTC
TRBD1	TRBJ2-7	.	TRBV3-1/TRBV3-2	CASSQRQGYEQYF	TGTGCCAGCAGCCAAAGACAGGGGTACGAGCAGTACTTC
TRBD1	TRBJ2-1	once	TRBV5-1	CASSYMSTGGNNEQFF	TGCGCCAGCAGCTACATGTCGACAGGGGGCAACAATGAGCAGTTCTTC
.	TRBJ2-7	.	TRBV3-1/TRBV3-2	CASSQVMAASHEQYF	TGTGCCAGCAGCCAAGTCATGGCCGCTTCCCACGAGCAGTACTTC
.	TRBJ1-5	.	TRBV30	CAWSAVHSNQPQHF	TGTGCCTGGAGCGCGGTGCATAGCAATCAGCCCCAGCATTTT
.	TRBJ2-3	.	TRBV6-5	CASTPPGHADTQYF	TGTGCCAGCACCCCCCCCGGACACGCAGATACGCAGTATTTT
TRBD1	TRBJ2-2	.	TRBV4-2	CASSYQGAGELFF	TGTGCCAGCAGCTACCAGGGGGCCGGGGAGCTGTTTTTT
.	TRBJ2-1	.	TRBV20-1	CSASVGGDYNEQFF	TGCAGTGCTAGTGTCGGCGGAGACTACAATGAGCAGTTCTTC
.	TRBJ2-1	.	TRBV7-6	CASSLESGLYNEQFF	TGTGCCAGCAGCTTGGAAAGCGGGTTGTACAATGAGCAGTTCTTC
.	TRBJ2-5	.	TRBV5-5	CASSLGSRQQETQYF	TGTGCCAGCAGCTTGGGATCGCGGCAACAAGAGACCCAGTACTTC
TRBD1	TRBJ2-5	.	TRBV24-1	CATSDSGTGQETQYF	TGTGCCACCAGTGATTCCGGGACAGGGCAAGAGACCCAGTACTTC
.	TRBJ2-6	.	TRBV7-3	CASSSRTAGANVLTF	TGTGCCAGCAGCTCGCGGACTGCTGGGGCCAACGTCCTGACTTTC
.	TRBJ2-2	.	TRBV5-6	CASSLDQGKTGELFF	TGTGCCAGCAGCTTGGATCAGGGAAAGACCGGGGAGCTGTTTTTT
.	TRBJ1-1	.	TRBV29-1	CSVEDLGRSGAFF	TGCAGCGTTGAAGATCTGGGCCGGAGCGGAGCTTTCTTT
TRBD1	TRBJ1-6	few	TRBV9	CASSKGTGGYSPLHF	TGTGCCAGCAGCAAGGGGACAGGGGGCTATTCACCCCTCCACTTT
.	TRBJ2-7	.	TRBV11-2	CASSLDLLLGAEQYF	TGTGCCAGCAGCTTAGACCTGCTACTAGGAGCCGAGCAGTACTTC
.	TRBJ1-6	.	TRBV6-4	CASSSGSLFNSPLHF	TGTGCCAGCAGTAGCGGGTCGCTCTTTAATTCACCCCTCCACTTT
.	TRBJ1-3	.	TRBV2	CASSRQDSGNTIYF	TGTGCCAGCAGTCGACAGGACTCTGGAAACACCATATATTTT
TRBD1	TRBJ2-5	.	TRBV3-1/TRBV3-2	CASSRQGQGEKTQYF	TGTGCCAGCAGCCGCCAGGGACAGGGGGAAAAGACCCAGTACTTC
TRBD1	TRBJ1-5	few	TRBV18	CASSRDRDQPQHF	TGTGCCAGCTCGCGGGACAGAGATCAGCCCCAGCATTTT
.	TRBJ2-7	.	TRBV15	CATSRDPASRKQYF	TGTGCCACCAGCAGAGACCCCGCCTCTAGGAAGCAGTACTTC
.	TRBJ2-7	.	TRBV6-5	CASSYIADSYEQYF	TGTGCCAGCAGTTATATAGCGGACTCCTACGAGCAGTACTTC
.	TRBJ2-5	.	TRBV2	CASTALGGAIETQYF	TGTGCCAGCACCGCGCTGGGGGGGGCGATTGAGACCCAGTACTTC
TRBD2	TRBJ2-1	.	TRBV7-9	CASSLGGLAGVGEQFF	TGTGCCAGCAGCTTAGGTGGCCTTGCGGGGGTGGGTGAGCAGTTCTTC